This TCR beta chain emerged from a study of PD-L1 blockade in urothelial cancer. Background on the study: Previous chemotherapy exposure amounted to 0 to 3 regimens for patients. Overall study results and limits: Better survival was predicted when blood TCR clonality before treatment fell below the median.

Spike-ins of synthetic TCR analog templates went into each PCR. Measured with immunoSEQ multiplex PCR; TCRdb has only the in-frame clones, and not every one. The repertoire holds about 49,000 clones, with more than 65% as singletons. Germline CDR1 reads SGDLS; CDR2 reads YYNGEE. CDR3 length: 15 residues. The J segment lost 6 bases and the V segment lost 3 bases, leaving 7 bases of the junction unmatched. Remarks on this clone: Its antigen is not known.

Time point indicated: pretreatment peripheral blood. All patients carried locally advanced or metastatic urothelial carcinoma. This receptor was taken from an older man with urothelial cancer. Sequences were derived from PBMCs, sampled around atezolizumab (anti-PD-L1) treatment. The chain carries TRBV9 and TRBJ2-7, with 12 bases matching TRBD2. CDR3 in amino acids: CASSGLAGGFSEQYF. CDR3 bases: TGTGCCAGCAGCGGTCTAGCGGGAGGGTTTAGCGAGCAGTACTTC.